The source of this T cell receptor beta chain is a study of T-cell memory formation after mild COVID-19. Overall study results and limits: A second wave expanding day 15 to 37 was CD4+-biased; contracting clones were balanced.

Germline V gene data show CDR1 as SGHKS and CDR2 as YYEKEE (reference sequence). The CDR3 loop spans 16 amino acids. The V segment lost 4 bases and the J segment 7 bases; nucleotides outside the gene matches: 13. TCRdb recomputed calls from the 5' RACE reads with MiXCR, one row per CDR3 protein. Of 250,000 to 350,000 distinct CDR3 sequences listed, 15% to 20% are singletons. As concerns this clonotype: Its antigen is as yet unknown.

The source of this sequence is a man between 18 and 29 years old who had mild COVID-19 (a few samples of this study predate the infection). Cell type and time point are not known. The specimen sequenced was PBMCs or a T cell subset sorted from them (not recorded which). The chain combines TRBV5-5 with TRBJ2-3, with 9 bases fitting TRBD2. CDR3: CASSVEAGGWTYTQYF. The CDR3 DNA sequence: TGTGCCAGCAGCGTGGAAGCGGGGGGCTGGACTTATACGCAGTATTTT. Full variable domain (remainder filled in from reference TRBV5-5 and TRBJ2-3): DAGVTQSPTHLIKTRGQQVTLRCSPISGHKSVSWYQQVLGQGPQFIFQYYEKEERGRGNFPDRFSARQFPNYSSELNVNALLLGDSALYLCASSVEAGGWTYTQYFGPGTRLTVL.